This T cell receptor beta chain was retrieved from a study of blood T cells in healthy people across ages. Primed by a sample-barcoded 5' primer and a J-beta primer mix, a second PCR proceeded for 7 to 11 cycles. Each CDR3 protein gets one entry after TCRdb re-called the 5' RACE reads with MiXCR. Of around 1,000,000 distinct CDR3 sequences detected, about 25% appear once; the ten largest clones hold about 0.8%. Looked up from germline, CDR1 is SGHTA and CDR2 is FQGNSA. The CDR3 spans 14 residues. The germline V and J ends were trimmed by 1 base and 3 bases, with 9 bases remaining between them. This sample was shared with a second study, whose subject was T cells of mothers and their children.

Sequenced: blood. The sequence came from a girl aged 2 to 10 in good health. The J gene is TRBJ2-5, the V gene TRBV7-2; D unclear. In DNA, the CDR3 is TGTGCCAGCAGCTTAGTGGGCCAGAAAGAGACCCAGTACTTC. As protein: CASSLVGQKETQYF.